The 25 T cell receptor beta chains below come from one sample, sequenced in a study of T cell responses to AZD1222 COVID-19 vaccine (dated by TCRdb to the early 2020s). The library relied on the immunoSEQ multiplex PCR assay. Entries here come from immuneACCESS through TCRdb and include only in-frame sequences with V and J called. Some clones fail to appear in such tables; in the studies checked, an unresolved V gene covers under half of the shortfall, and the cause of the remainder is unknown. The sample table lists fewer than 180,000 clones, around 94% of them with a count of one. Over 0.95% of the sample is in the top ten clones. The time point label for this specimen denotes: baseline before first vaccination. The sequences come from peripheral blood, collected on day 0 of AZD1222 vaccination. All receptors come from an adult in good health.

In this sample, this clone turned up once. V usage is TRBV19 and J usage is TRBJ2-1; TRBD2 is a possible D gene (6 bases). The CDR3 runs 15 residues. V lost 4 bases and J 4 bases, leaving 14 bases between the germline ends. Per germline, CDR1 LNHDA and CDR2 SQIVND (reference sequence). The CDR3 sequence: CASSTPGAVYNEQFF. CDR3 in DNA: TGTGCCAGTAGTACCCCGGGAGCGGTGTACAATGAGCAGTTCTTC. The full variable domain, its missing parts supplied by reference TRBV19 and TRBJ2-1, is DGGITQSPKYLFRKEGQNVTLSCEQNLNHDAMYWYRQDPGQGLRLIYYSQIVNDFQKGDIAEGYSVSREKKESFPLTVTSAQKNPTAFYLCASSTPGAVYNEQFFGPGTRLTVL.

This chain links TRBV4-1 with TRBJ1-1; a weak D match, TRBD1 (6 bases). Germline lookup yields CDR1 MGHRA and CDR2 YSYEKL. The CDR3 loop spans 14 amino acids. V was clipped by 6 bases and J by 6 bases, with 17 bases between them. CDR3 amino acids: CASSGVGAPAEAFF. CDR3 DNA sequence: TGCGCCAGCAGTGGGGTGGGGGCCCCGGCTGAAGCTTTCTTT.

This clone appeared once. The CDR3 DNA follows: TGTGCCAGTAGTATAGGGGGCAGTATCTCGGCTGAAGCTTTCTTT. This codes for CASSIGGSISAEAFF. V and J are TRBV19 and TRBJ1-1, with D perhaps matching TRBD1 (5 bases). CDR1 is LNHDA and CDR2 is SQIVND in the germline V gene (reference sequence). This CDR3 is 15 amino acids long. V gave up 1 base and J gave up 6 bases, with 15 bases separating them.

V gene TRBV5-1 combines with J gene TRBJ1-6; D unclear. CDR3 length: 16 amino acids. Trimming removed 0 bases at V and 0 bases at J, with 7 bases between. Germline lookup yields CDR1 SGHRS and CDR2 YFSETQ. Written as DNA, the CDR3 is TGCGCCAGCAGCTTGGGAGGGAGCTCCTATAATTCACCCCTCCACTTT. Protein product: CASSLGGSSYNSPLHF.

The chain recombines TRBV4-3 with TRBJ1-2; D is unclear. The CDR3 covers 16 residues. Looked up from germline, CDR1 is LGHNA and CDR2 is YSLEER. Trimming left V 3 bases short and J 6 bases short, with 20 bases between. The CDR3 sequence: CASSQALGRVRNGYTF. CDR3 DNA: TGCGCCAGCAGCCAGGCACTGGGTCGGGTTCGAAATGGCTACACCTTC.

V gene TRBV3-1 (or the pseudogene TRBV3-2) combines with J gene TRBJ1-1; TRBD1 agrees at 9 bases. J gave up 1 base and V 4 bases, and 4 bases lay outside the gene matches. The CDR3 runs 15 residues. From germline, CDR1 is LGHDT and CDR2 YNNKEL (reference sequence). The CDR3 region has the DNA TGTGCCAGCAGCCGATGGGACAGGGCGAACACTGAAGCTTTCTTT. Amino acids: CASSRWDRANTEAFF.

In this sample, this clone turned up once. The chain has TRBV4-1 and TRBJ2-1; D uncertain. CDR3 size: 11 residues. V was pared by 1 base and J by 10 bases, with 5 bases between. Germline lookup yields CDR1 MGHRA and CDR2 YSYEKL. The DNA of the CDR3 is TGCGCCAGCAGCCAAGGCCCGGAGCAGTTCTTC. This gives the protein CASSQGPEQFF.

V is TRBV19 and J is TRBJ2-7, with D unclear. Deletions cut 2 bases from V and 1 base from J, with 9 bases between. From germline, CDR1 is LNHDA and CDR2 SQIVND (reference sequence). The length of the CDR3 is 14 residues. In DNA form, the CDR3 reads TGTGCCAGTAGTATATCCCTGGGATCCTACGAGCAGTACGTC. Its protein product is CASSISLGSYEQYV.

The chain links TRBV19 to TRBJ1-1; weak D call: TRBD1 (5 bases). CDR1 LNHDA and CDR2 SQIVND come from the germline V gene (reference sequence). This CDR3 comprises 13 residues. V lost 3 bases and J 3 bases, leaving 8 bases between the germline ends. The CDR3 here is CASSISGDTEAFF. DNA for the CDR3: TGTGCCAGTAGTATCTCGGGGGACACTGAAGCTTTCTTT.

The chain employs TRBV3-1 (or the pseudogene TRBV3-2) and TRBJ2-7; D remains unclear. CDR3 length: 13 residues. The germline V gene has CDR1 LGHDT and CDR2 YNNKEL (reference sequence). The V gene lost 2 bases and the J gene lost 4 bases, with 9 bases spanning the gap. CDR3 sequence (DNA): TGTGCCAGCAGCCAAAGTTGGGGATACGAGCAGTACGTC. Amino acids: CASSQSWGYEQYV.

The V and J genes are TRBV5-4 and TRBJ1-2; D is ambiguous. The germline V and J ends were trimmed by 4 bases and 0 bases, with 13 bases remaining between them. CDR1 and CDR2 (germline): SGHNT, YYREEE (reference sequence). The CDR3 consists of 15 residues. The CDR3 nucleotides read TGTGCCAGCAGCCCGGGGTTGGGTACTAACTATGGCTACACCTTC. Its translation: CASSPGLGTNYGYTF.

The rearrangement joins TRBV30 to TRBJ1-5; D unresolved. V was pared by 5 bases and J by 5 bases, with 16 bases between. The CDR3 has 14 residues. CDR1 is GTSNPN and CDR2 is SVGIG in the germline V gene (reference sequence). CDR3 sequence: CAWQKDSRDQPQHF. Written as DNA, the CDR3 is TGTGCCTGGCAAAAGGACTCCCGCGATCAGCCCCAGCATTTT.

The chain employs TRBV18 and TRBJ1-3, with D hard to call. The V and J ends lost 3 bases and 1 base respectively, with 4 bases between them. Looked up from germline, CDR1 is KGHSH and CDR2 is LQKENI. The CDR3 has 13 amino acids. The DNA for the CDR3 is TGTGCCAGCTCACCGGGTTCTGGAAACACCATATATTTT. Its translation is CASSPGSGNTIYF. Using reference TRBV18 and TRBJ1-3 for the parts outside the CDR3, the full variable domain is NAGVMQNPRHLVRRRGQEARLRCSPMKGHSHVYWYRQLPEEGLKFMVYLQKENIIDESGMPKERFSAEFPKEGPSILRIQQVVRGDSAAYFCASSPGSGNTIYFGEGSWLTVV.

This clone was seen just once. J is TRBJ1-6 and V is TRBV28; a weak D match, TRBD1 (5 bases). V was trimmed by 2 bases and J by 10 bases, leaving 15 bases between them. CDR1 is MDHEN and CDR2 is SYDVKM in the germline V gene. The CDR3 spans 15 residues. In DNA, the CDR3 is TGTGCCAGCAGTTTAGGGCAGGGTCTTCGCTCACCCCTCCACTTT. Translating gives CASSLGQGLRSPLHF.

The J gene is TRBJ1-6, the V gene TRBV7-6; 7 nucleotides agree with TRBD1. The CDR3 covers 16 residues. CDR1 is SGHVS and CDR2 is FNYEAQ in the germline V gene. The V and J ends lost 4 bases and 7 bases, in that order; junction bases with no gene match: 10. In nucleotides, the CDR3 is TGTGCCAGCAGCTCGTTAACACAGGGGTACAATTCACCCCTCCACTTT. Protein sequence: CASSSLTQGYNSPLHF. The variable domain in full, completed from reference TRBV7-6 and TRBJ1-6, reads GAGVSQSPRYKVTKRGQDVALRCDPISGHVSLYWYRQALGQGPEFLTYFNYEAQQDKSGLPNDRFSAERPEGSISTLTIQRTEQRDSAMYRCASSSLTQGYNSPLHFGNGTRLTVT.

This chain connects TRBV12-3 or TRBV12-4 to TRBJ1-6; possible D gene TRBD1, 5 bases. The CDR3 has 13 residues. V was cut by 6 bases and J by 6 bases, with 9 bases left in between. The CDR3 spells CASRGDGNSPLHF. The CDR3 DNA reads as TGTGCCAGCAGGGGGGACGGTAATTCACCCCTCCACTTT.

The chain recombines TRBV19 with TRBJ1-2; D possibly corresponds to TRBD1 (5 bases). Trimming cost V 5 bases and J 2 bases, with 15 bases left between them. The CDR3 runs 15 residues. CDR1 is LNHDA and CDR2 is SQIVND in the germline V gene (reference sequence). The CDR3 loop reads CASSDRGRTNYGYTF. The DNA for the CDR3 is TGTGCCAGTAGTGATCGGGGGAGGACAAACTATGGCTACACCTTC.

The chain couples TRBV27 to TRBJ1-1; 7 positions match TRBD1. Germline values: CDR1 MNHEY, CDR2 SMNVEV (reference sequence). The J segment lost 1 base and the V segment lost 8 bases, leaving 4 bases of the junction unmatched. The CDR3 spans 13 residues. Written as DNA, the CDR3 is TGTGCCAGCCAGGGGGGGCAGAACACTGAAGCTTTCTTT. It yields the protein CASQGGQNTEAFF.

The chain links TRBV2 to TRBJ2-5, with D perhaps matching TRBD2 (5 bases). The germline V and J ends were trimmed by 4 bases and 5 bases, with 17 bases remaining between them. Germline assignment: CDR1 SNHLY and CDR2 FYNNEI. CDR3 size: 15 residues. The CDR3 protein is CASSVRGSTVETQYF. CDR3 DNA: TGTGCCAGCAGTGTTCGTGGGAGCACCGTTGAGACCCAGTACTTC.

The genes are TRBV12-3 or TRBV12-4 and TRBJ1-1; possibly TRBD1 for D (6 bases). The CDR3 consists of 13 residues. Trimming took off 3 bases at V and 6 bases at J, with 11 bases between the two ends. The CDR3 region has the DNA TGTGCCAGCAGTTTGTACAGGGTGGCTGAAGCTTTCTTT. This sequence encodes CASSLYRVAEAFF.

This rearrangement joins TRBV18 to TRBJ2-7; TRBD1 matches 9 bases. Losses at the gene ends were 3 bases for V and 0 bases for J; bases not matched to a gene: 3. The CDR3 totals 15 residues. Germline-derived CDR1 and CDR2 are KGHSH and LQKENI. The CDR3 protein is CASSPGTGSSYEQYV. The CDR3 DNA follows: TGTGCCAGCTCACCCGGGACAGGGAGCTCCTACGAGCAGTACGTC.

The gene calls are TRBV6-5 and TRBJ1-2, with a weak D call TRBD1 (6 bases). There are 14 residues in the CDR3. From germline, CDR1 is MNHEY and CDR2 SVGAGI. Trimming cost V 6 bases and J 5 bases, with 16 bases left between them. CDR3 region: CASRSGQNGYGYTF. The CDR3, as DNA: TGTGCCAGCAGGTCCGGACAGAACGGTTATGGCTACACCTTC.

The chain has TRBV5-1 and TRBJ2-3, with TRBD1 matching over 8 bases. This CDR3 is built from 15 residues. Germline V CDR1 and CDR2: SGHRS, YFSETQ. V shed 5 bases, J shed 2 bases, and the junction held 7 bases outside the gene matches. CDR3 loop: CASSFLDRVTDTQYF. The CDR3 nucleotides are TGCGCCAGCAGTTTCCTGGACAGGGTCACAGATACGCAGTATTTT.

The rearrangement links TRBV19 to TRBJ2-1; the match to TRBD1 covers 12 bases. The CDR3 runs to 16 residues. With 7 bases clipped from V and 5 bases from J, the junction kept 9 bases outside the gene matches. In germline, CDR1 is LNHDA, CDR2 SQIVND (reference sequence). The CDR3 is CASKSGTGGFHNEQFF. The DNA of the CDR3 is TGTGCCAGTAAATCCGGGACAGGGGGCTTCCACAATGAGCAGTTCTTC.

In DNA form, the CDR3 reads TGTGCCAGCAGCCATGCCCCGGCGTACCCAGGGTGGAACACCGGGGAGCTGTTTTTT. It specifies CASSHAPAYPGWNTGELFF. This sequence joins TRBV14 and TRBJ2-2, with D possibly matching TRBD1 (5 bases). Germline values: CDR1 SGHDN, CDR2 FVKESK. V was clipped by 3 bases and J by 1 base, with 21 bases between them. The CDR3 has 19 amino acids. The variable domain in full, with the rest retrieved from reference TRBV14 and TRBJ2-2, is EAGVTQFPSHSVIEKGQTVTLRCDPISGHDNLYWYRRVMGKEIKFLLHFVKESKQDESGMPNNRFLAERTGGTYSTLKVQPAELEDSGVYFCASSHAPAYPGWNTGELFFGEGSRLTVL.